This is a list of T cell receptor beta chains from one sample in a study of Graves' ophthalmopathy and Graves' hyperthyroidism. TCRdb ran MiXCR on the multiplex PCR reads and lists one entry per CDR3 protein. The profile covers around 470,000 distinct CDR3 sequences, with under 15% appearing a single time and about 10% taken by the ten largest. The sample consisted of blood. These receptors were collected from a woman in her twenties or thirties with Graves' ophthalmopathy. CDR3s include the opening cysteine and the closing phenylalanine or tryptophan. A D gene is named only where the DNA matches it firmly. Size values are once, few and many counts, or a class for expanded clones, and some rows have none.

CASSFSAPQDTEAFF,TGTGCCAGCAGTTTTTCGGCCCCCCAGGACACTGAAGCTTTCTTT,TRBJ1-1,.,many,TRBV28,15
CSVSRQLSTDTQYF,TGCAGCGTCAGCCGACAGCTTAGCACAGATACGCAGTATTTT,TRBJ2-3,.,.,TRBV29-1,14
CASTFSGATGELFF,TGTGCCAGCACCTTCTCAGGGGCCACCGGGGAGCTGTTTTTT,TRBJ2-2,.,.,TRBV28,14
CASSSMREASEQYF,TGTGCCAGCAGCTCCATGCGGGAGGCTAGCGAGCAGTACTTC,TRBJ2-7,TRBD2,many,TRBV7-6,14
CASNQAGGETQYF,TGTGCCAGCAATCAAGCGGGGGGAGAGACCCAGTACTTC,TRBJ2-5,TRBD2,many,TRBV9,13
CASSLEGPLNTGELFF,TGCGCCAGCAGCTTGGAGGGACCCCTGAACACCGGGGAGCTGTTTTTT,TRBJ2-2,.,many,TRBV5-1,16
CASSRSRQNYGYTF,TGTGCCAGCAGCCGAAGTAGGCAGAACTATGGCTACACCTTC,TRBJ1-2,.,many,TRBV2,14
CASSGQLTEAFF,TGTGCCAGCTCCGGACAGCTTACTGAAGCTTTCTTT,TRBJ1-1,.,many,TRBV6-5,12
CASSVAGRLNTIYF,TGTGCCAGCAGCGTAGCGGGCCGTCTTAACACCATATATTTT,TRBJ1-3,.,.,TRBV9,14
CASSSLTWDTEAFF,TGTGCCAGCAGTTCCCTTACTTGGGACACTGAAGCTTTCTTT,TRBJ1-1,.,.,TRBV12-3/TRBV12-4,14
CASSWGRGGNTEAFF,TGTGCCAGTTCCTGGGGCAGGGGAGGGAACACTGAAGCTTTCTTT,TRBJ1-1,.,many,TRBV19,15
CASGGAGGKHEQYF,TGTGCCAGCGGGGGAGCGGGAGGGAAGCACGAGCAGTACTTC,TRBJ2-7,TRBD2,many,TRBV12-3/TRBV12-4,14
CASSSRDRALSNYGYTF,TGTGCCAGCAGCTCCCGGGACAGGGCTTTGTCCAACTATGGCTACACCTTC,TRBJ1-2,TRBD1,many,TRBV11-2,17
CASSLVGLTGDEQYF,TGCGCCAGCAGCTTGGTGGGCCTCACAGGAGACGAGCAGTACTTC,TRBJ2-7,.,.,TRBV5-1,15
CASSFGEQHYGYTF,TGTGCCAGCAGTTTTGGGGAACAGCACTATGGCTACACCTTC,TRBJ1-2,.,many,TRBV6-5,14
CAISESIAAYEQYF,TGTGCCATCAGTGAGTCGATAGCTGCCTACGAGCAGTACTTC,TRBJ2-7,.,many,TRBV10-3,14